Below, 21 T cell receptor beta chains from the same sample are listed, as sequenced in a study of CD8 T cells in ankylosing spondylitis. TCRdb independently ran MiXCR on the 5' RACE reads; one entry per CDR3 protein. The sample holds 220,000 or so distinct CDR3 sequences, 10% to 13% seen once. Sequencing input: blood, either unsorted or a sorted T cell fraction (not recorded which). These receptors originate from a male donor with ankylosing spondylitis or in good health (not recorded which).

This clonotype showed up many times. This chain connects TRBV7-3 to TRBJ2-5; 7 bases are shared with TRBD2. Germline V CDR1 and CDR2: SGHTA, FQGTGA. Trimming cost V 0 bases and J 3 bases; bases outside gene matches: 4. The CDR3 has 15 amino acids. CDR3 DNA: TGTGCCAGCAGCTTAACCTCTAGCGGAAAAGAGACCCAGTACTTC. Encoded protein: CASSLTSSGKETQYF.

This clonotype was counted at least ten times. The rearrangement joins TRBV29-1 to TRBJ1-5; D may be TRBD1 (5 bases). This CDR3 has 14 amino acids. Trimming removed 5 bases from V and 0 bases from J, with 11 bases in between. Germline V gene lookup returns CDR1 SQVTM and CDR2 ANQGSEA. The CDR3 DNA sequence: TGCAGCGTTCGCGCAACAGGTAGCAATCAGCCCCAGCATTTT. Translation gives CSVRATGSNQPQHF.

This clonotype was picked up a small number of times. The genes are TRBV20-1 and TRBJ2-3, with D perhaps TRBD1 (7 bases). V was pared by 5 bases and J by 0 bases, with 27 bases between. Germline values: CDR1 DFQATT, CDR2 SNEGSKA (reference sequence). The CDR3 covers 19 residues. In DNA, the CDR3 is TGCAGTGCTGACTATAGCAGGGGGGACTTGCTTACTAGCACAGATACGCAGTATTTT. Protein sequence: CSADYSRGDLLTSTDTQYF.

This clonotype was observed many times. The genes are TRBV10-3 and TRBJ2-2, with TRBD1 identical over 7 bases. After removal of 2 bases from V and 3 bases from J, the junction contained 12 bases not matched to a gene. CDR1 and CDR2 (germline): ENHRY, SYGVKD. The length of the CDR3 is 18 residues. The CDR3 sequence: CAISEEAGGTVYTGELFF. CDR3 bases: TGTGCCATCAGTGAGGAAGCAGGGGGTACAGTTTACACCGGGGAGCTGTTTTTT.

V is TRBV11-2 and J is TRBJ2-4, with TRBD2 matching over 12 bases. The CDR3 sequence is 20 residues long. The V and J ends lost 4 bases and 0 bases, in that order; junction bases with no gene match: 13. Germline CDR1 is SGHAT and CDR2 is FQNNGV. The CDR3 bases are TGTGCCAGCAGCTCCTCCGGGACTAGCGGGTCTTGGCTAGCCAAAAACATTCAGTACTTC. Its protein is CASSSSGTSGSWLAKNIQYF.

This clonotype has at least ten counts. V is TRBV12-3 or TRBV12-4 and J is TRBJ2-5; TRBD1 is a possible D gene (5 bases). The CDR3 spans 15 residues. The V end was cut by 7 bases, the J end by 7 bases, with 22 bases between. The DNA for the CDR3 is TGTGCCAGCAACGTCGACAGCGATACTCGACGGACCCAGTACTTC. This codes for CASNVDSDTRRTQYF.

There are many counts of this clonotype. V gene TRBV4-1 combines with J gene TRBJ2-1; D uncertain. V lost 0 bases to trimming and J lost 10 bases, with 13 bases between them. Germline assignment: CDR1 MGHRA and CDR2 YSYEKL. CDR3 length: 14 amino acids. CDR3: CASSQDFVGREQFF. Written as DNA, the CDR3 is TGCGCCAGCAGCCAAGATTTTGTCGGGCGCGAGCAGTTCTTC.

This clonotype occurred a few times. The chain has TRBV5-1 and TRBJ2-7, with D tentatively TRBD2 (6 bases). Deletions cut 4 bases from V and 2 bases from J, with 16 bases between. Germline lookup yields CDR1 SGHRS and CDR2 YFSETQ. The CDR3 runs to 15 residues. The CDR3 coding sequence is TGCGCCAGCAGCCTCGCGGGACGGGGAGCCTACGAGCAGTACTTC. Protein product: CASSLAGRGAYEQYF.

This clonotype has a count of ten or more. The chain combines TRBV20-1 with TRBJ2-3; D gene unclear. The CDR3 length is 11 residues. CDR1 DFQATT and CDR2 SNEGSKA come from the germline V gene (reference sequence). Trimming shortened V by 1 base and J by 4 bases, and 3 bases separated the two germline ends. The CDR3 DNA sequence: TGCAGTGCTAGAGTCTCAGATACGCAGTATTTT. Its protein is CSARVSDTQYF.

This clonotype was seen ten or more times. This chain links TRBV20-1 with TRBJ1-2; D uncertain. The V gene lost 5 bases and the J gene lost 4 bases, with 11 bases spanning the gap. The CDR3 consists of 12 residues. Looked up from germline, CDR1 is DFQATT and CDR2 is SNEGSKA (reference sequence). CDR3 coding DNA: TGCAGTGCTCCGGCGGGCGTCTATGGCTACACCTTC. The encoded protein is CSAPAGVYGYTF.

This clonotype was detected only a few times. CDR3 nucleotides: TGCGCCAGCCTTCCGAACACCGGGACAGGGGGCGAAGAGACCCAGTACTTC. Amino acid sequence: CASLPNTGTGGEETQYF. The rearrangement links TRBV5-1 to TRBJ2-5, with 12 nucleotides matching TRBD1. V was pared by 7 bases and J by 3 bases, with 13 bases of the junction left unmatched. Germline values: CDR1 SGHRS, CDR2 YFSETQ. CDR3 length: 17 residues.

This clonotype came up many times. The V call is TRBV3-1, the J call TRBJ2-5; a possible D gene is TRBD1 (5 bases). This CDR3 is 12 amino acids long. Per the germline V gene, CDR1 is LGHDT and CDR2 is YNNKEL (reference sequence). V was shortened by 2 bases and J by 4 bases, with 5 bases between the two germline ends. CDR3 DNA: TGTGCCAGCAGCCAACAGGGAGAGACCCAGTACTTC. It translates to CASSQQGETQYF.

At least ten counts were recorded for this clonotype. The CDR3 protein is CASSLNQGGTEAFF. In nucleotides, the CDR3 is TGCGCCAGCAGCTTGAACCAGGGGGGGACTGAAGCTTTCTTT. V usage is TRBV5-1 and J usage is TRBJ1-1; the match to TRBD1 covers 7 bases. This CDR3 is 14 amino acids long. The germline V gene encodes CDR1 SGHRS and CDR2 YFSETQ. With V trimmed by 1 base and J by 5 bases, 5 bases remained unmatched.

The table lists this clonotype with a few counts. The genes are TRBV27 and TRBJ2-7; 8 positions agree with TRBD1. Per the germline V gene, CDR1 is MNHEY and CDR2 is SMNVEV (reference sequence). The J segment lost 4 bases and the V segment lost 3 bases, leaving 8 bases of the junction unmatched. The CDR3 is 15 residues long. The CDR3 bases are TGTGCCAGCAGTTTCCTCGACAGGGGAGAGTACGAGCAGTACTTC. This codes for CASSFLDRGEYEQYF.

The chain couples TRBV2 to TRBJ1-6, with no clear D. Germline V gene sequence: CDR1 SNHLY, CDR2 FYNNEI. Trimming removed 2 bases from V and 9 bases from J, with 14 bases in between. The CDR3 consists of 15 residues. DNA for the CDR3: TGTGCCAGCAGTGAATGGGCAGGCCAAGGTTCACCCCTCCACTTT. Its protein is CASSEWAGQGSPLHF.

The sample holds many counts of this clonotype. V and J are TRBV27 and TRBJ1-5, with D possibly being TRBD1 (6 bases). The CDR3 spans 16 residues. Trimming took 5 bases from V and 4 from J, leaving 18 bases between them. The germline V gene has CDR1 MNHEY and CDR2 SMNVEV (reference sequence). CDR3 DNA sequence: TGTGCCAGCAGTCCCCGACAGGCTCTCTTAAATCAGCCCCAGCATTTT. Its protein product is CASSPRQALLNQPQHF.

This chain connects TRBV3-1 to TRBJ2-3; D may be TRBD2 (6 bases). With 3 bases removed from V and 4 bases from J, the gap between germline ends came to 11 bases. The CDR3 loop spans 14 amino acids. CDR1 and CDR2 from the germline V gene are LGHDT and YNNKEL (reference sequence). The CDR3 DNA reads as TGTGCCAGCAGCCAGACTAGTGCCGCAGATACGCAGTATTTT. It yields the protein CASSQTSAADTQYF.

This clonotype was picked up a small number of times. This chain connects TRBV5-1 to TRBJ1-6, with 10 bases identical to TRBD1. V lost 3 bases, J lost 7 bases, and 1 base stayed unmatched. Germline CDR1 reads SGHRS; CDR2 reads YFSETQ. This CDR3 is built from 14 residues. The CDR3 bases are TGCGCCAGCAGCTCGGGACAGGGGAATTCACCCCTCCACTTT. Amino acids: CASSSGQGNSPLHF.

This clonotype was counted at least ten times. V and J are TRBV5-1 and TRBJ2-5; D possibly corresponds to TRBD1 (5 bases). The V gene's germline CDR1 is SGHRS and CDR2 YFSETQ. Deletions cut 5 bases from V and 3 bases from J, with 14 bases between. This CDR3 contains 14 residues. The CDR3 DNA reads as TGCGCCAGCAGTTCCGGACGGACAAAAGAGACCCAGTACTTC. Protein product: CASSSGRTKETQYF.

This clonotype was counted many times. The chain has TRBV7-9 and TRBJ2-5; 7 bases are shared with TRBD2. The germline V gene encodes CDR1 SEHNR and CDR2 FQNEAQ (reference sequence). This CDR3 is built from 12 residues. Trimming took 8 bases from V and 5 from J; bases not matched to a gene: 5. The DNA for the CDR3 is TGTGCCAGCGCGAGGGAGGGTGAGACCCAGTACTTC. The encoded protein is CASAREGETQYF.

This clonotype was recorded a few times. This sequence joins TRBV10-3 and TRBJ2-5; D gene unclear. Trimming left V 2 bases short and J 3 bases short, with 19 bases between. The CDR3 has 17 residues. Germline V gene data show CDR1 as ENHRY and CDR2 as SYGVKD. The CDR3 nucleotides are TGTGCCATCAGTGAGGTTTCGGCCTTTGATCTCGAAGAGACCCAGTACTTC. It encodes CAISEVSAFDLEETQYF.